This is a list of T cell receptor beta chains from one sample in a study of a mutant IDH1 vaccine in newly diagnosed glioma. These receptors lack a known antigen. Clones were read by immunoSEQ multiplex PCR, and TCRdb kept only the in-frame ones, dropping some. The sample yields about 26,000 clones, approximately 79% seen once. The specimen comprised PBMCs, sampled from a glioma patient whose treatment included an IDH1 peptide vaccine. The receptors shown here come from a man aged 35 to 55 with glioma. Some clones in this sample may be carry-over from other donors' samples. CDR3s include the opening cysteine and the closing phenylalanine or tryptophan. Each record gives: J gene, V gene, clone size, D gene, CDR3 protein, CDR3 DNA. A D gene is named only where the DNA matches it firmly. Where a row states a size, it is once, few, many or the class of an expanded clone; other rows omit it.

TRBJ2-3 | TRBV30 | NA | NA | CAWSPYPDTQYF | TGTGCCTGGAGTCCTTATCCAGATACGCAGTATTTT
TRBJ1-3 | TRBV4-2 | NA | TRBD1 | CASSHGGTGGGSGNTIYF | TGTGCCAGCAGCCATGGCGGGACAGGGGGAGGCTCTGGAAACACCATATATTTT
TRBJ1-1 | TRBV6-1 | NA | TRBD1 | CASSEERGQGTHTEAFF | TGTGCCAGCAGTGAAGAGAGGGGACAGGGGACTCACACTGAAGCTTTCTTT
TRBJ1-4 | TRBV5-1 | NA | NA | CASSLRRGEGEKLFF | TGCGCCAGCAGCTTGCGACGGGGAGAGGGTGAAAAACTGTTTTTT
TRBJ2-3 | TRBV7-2 | NA | TRBD2 | CASSLAGGFTDTQYF | TGTGCCAGCAGCTTAGCGGGGGGGTTCACAGATACGCAGTATTTT
TRBJ2-5 | TRBV5-4 | NA | NA | CASSFVEETQYF | TGTGCCAGCAGCTTTGTGGAAGAGACCCAGTACTTC
TRBJ1-1 | TRBV4-1 | NA | NA | CASSLQGHTEAFF | TGCGCCAGCAGCCTACAGGGCCACACTGAAGCTTTCTTT
TRBJ2-3 | TRBV5-4 | NA | TRBD1 | CASSLDRGRSDTQYF | TGTGCCAGCAGCTTGGACAGGGGGCGGTCAGATACGCAGTATTTT
TRBJ2-3 | TRBV10-1 | once | NA | CASSETPASTDTQYF | TGCGCCAGCAGTGAGACCCCCGCAAGCACAGATACGCAGTATTTT
TRBJ1-4 | TRBV7-9 | NA | TRBD1 | CASSPDRGYEKLFF | TGTGCCAGCAGCCCCGACAGGGGGTATGAAAAACTGTTTTTT
TRBJ2-1 | TRBV30 | NA | TRBD2 | CAWRSIGGANEQFF | TGTGCCTGGAGAAGCATCGGGGGGGCCAATGAGCAGTTCTTC
TRBJ1-1 | TRBV21-1 | NA | NA | CASSQGQGHHTEAFF | TGTGCCAGCAGCCAAGGACAGGGCCATCACACTGAAGCTTTCTTT
TRBJ2-1 | TRBV4-3 | NA | TRBD2 | CASSQDGAAGVNEQFF | TGCGCCAGCAGCCAAGATGGGGCAGCGGGGGTGAATGAGCAGTTCTTC
TRBJ1-1 | TRBV6-1 | once | NA | CASIMDGNTEAFF | TGTGCCAGCATTATGGACGGGAACACTGAAGCTTTCTTT
TRBJ1-2 | TRBV2 | NA | NA | CASSEGSPYGYTF | TGTGCCAGCAGTGAAGGCAGCCCCTATGGCTACACCTTC
TRBJ2-1 | TRBV4-3 | once | TRBD1 | CASSQDGQGAYNEQFF | TGCGCCAGCAGCCAAGATGGTCAGGGGGCTTACAATGAGCAGTTCTTC
TRBJ1-1 | TRBV5-1 | NA | NA | CASSLRLGVNTEAFF | TGCGCCAGCAGCTTGCGCTTAGGGGTGAACACTGAAGCTTTCTTT
TRBJ1-6 | TRBV2 | NA | TRBD1 | CASSLNRGDNSPLHF | TGTGCCAGCAGCTTGAACAGGGGGGATAATTCACCCCTCCACTTT
TRBJ1-5 | TRBV7-6 | NA | TRBD1 | CASSPGTGGPNQPQHF | TGTGCCAGCAGCCCCGGGACAGGGGGGCCCAATCAGCCCCAGCATTTT
TRBJ1-2 | TRBV6-1 | NA | TRBD1 | CASSERDRGRSNYGYTF | TGTGCCAGCAGTGAACGGGACAGGGGGAGATCTAACTATGGCTACACCTTC
TRBJ1-2 | TRBV5-4 | NA | NA | CASSSYNRQGFYGYTF | TGTGCCAGCAGCTCCTACAATAGGCAGGGGTTCTATGGCTACACCTTC
TRBJ2-7 | TRBV6-5 | NA | NA | CASSYDGQYINEQYF | TGTGCCAGCAGTTACGATGGACAGTACATCAACGAGCAGTACTTC
TRBJ1-4 | TRBV27 | medium-sized | TRBD1 | CASSRKQGATNEKLFF | TGTGCCAGCAGTCGAAAACAGGGGGCAACTAATGAAAAACTGTTTTTT
TRBJ1-2 | TRBV7-9 | NA | NA | CASSLGEAGIYGYTF | TGTGCCAGCAGCTTAGGGGAGGCAGGGATATATGGCTACACCTTC
TRBJ2-2 | TRBV6-6 | NA | NA | CASRITGELFF | TGTGCCAGCAGGATCACCGGGGAGCTGTTTTTT
TRBJ1-1 | TRBV19 | once | NA | CASSFLDGRNTEAFF | TGTGCCAGTAGTTTCTTAGACGGGAGGAACACTGAAGCTTTCTTT
TRBJ1-5 | TRBV5-6 | NA | TRBD1 | CASSLVGTEVSQPQHF | TGTGCCAGCAGCTTGGTTGGGACAGAGGTCAGCCAGCCCCAGCATTTT
TRBJ2-3 | TRBV29-1 | few | NA | CSAGPRGDTQYF | TGCAGCGCTGGGCCCCGCGGAGATACGCAGTATTTT
TRBJ1-5 | TRBV30 | few | NA | CAWSAGVQPQHF | TGTGCCTGGAGTGCAGGGGTTCAGCCCCAGCATTTT
TRBJ2-1 | TRBV11-1 | NA | TRBD2 | CASRPAGGSYNEQFF | TGTGCCAGCAGACCAGCGGGGGGATCCTACAATGAGCAGTTCTTC
TRBJ2-3 | TRBV4-2 | NA | NA | CASSLRDGTDTQYF | TGTGCCAGCAGCCTCCGGGACGGAACAGATACGCAGTATTTT
TRBJ1-1 | TRBV15 | NA | NA | CATSRDSGGNTEAFF | TGTGCCACCAGCAGAGATTCGGGGGGGAACACTGAAGCTTTCTTT
TRBJ2-2 | TRBV18 | NA | TRBD1 | CASSLRTGRTGELFF | TGTGCCAGCTCACTCCGGACAGGGCGTACCGGGGAGCTGTTTTTT
TRBJ1-1 | TRBV5-4 | NA | TRBD1 | CASSRDRVSTEAFF | TGTGCCAGCAGCCGTGACAGGGTGTCGACTGAAGCTTTCTTT
TRBJ1-5 | TRBV27 | NA | TRBD1 | CASSPRGGRIDQPQHF | TGTGCCAGCAGTCCCAGGGGGGGTCGGATAGATCAGCCCCAGCATTTT
TRBJ1-2 | TRBV29-1 | NA | TRBD1 | CSVTQGAGGYTF | TGCAGCGTTACGCAGGGGGCGGGTGGCTACACCTTC
TRBJ2-1 | TRBV6-6 | NA | NA | CASSLRAGAYNEQFF | TGTGCCAGCAGTTTACGTGCCGGGGCTTACAATGAGCAGTTCTTC
TRBJ1-3 | TRBV7-2 | NA | NA | CASSPQGRGANTIYF | TGTGCCAGCAGCCCCCAAGGCAGGGGCGCAAACACCATATATTTT
TRBJ2-7 | TRBV5-6 | few | TRBD1 | CASSLKTGWSYEQYF | TGTGCCAGCAGCCTCAAGACAGGGTGGAGCTACGAGCAGTACTTC
TRBJ1-1 | TRBV15 | NA | NA | CATSREFDTEAFF | TGTGCCACCAGCAGGGAGTTTGACACTGAAGCTTTCTTT
TRBJ1-6 | TRBV19 | NA | TRBD1 | CASSVGTGASSPLHF | TGTGCCAGTAGTGTCGGGACAGGGGCGAGTTCACCCCTCCACTTT
TRBJ2-7 | TRBV27 | once | TRBD1 | CASRGFGEQYF | TGTGCGAGCAGGGGGTTCGGCGAGCAGTACTTC
TRBJ2-7 | TRBV13 | NA | NA | CASSLGGGRYEQYF | TGTGCCAGCAGCTTAGGCGGGGGGCGGTACGAGCAGTACTTC
TRBJ1-5 | TRBV2 | NA | NA | CASSDSEPQHF | TGTGCCAGCAGCGACAGTGAGCCCCAGCATTTT
TRBJ1-1 | TRBV2 | NA | TRBD1 | CASLGGQGSTEAFF | TGTGCCAGTCTGGGAGGACAGGGGAGCACTGAAGCTTTCTTT
TRBJ2-5 | TRBV7-2 | NA | NA | CASSLGLQETQYF | TGTGCCAGCAGCTTAGGGCTTCAAGAGACCCAGTACTTC
TRBJ1-4 | TRBV7-9 | NA | NA | CASSPRGGNEKLFF | TGTGCCAGCAGCCCCCGGGGAGGGAATGAAAAACTGTTTTTT
TRBJ2-3 | TRBV5-6 | NA | NA | CASSLLGGTDTQYF | TGTGCCAGCAGCTTGTTAGGGGGAACAGATACGCAGTATTTT
TRBJ2-7 | TRBV4-1 | NA | NA | CASSPELSYEQYF | TGCGCCAGCAGCCCAGAACTATCCTACGAGCAGTACTTC
TRBJ2-5 | TRBV7-7 | NA | NA | CASSLGGLGETQYF | TGTGCCAGCAGCTTAGGAGGATTGGGGGAGACCCAGTACTTC
TRBJ1-1 | TRBV19 | few | NA | CASSKDILVTEAFF | TGTGCCAGTAGTAAAGATATTCTAGTCACTGAAGCTTTCTTT
TRBJ1-1 | TRBV29-1 | NA | TRBD1 | CSDSTGDSAEAFF | TGCAGCGACTCGACAGGGGACAGCGCTGAAGCTTTCTTT
TRBJ2-5 | TRBV11-2 | NA | NA | CASSLQETQYF | TGTGCCAGCAGCTTACAGGAGACCCAGTACTTC
TRBJ1-6 | TRBV5-1 | NA | NA | CASSLRTVNSPLHF | TGCGCCAGCAGCTTGCGGACGGTGAATTCACCCCTCCACTTT
TRBJ2-7 | TRBV10-3 | once | TRBD2 | CAISQPGLEYEQYF | TGTGCCATCAGTCAACCGGGACTAGAGTACGAGCAGTACTTC
TRBJ1-5 | TRBV29-1 | NA | NA | CSVGAAAGQPQHF | TGCAGCGTTGGCGCGGCAGCCGGGCAGCCCCAGCATTTT
TRBJ1-5 | TRBV6-1 | NA | NA | CASSPRDREVPQHF | TGTGCCAGCAGTCCCCGGGACCGAGAGGTCCCCCAGCATTTT
TRBJ2-3 | TRBV5-1 | NA | NA | CASSLGWTDARGTQYF | TGCGCCAGCAGCTTGGGTTGGACAGATGCTCGGGGTACGCAGTATTTT